Listed below are T cell receptor beta chains from one sample, sequenced in a study of blood T cell repertoires in COVID-19. TCRdb keeps only in-frame clones here, not all; method: immunoSEQ multiplex PCR. The profile shows roughly 160,000 clones, 85% of them singletons. The sample comprised peripheral blood. The receptors were sampled from a woman of 80 years or more with COVID-19, enrolled during active disease. The CDR3 runs from the conserved cysteine through the conserved F or W. Fields, in order: D gene, J gene, V gene, clone size, CDR3 protein, CDR3 DNA. The D gene is left open where the match is weak. Not every row has a clone size; where given, it reads once, few, many or a size class.

>NA|TRBJ2-5|TRBV7-9|NA
CASSFSGETQYF
TGTGCCAGCAGCTTTTCGGGGGAGACCCAGTACTTC
>TRBD1|TRBJ2-7|TRBV7-2|NA
CASFLTGLNEQYF
TGTGCCAGCTTCCTGACAGGGTTGAACGAGCAGTACTTC
>TRBD2|TRBJ2-1|TRBV20-1|NA
CSARGRVGHNEQFF
TGCAGTGCTCGTGGGAGGGTTGGCCACAATGAGCAGTTCTTC
>TRBD1|TRBJ2-5|TRBV9|once
CASNPTGLGETQYF
TGTGCCAGCAACCCGACAGGGCTGGGGGAGACCCAGTACTTC
>TRBD2|TRBJ2-1|TRBV5-1|NA
CASSSLAGGYNEQFF
TGCGCCAGCAGCTCCCTAGCGGGAGGCTACAATGAGCAGTTCTTC
>TRBD2|TRBJ2-1|TRBV6-2/TRBV6-3|NA
CASSYSPKLAGDLNEQFF
TGTGCCAGCAGTTACTCACCCAAATTAGCGGGGGACTTAAATGAGCAGTTCTTC
>NA|TRBJ1-3|TRBV7-2|NA
CASSTSLGEVNTIYF
TGTGCCAGCAGCACCTCATTGGGAGAAGTAAACACCATATATTTT
>NA|TRBJ1-1|TRBV19|NA
CASMEAGTEAFF
TGTGCCAGTATGGAAGCCGGGACAGAAGCTTTCTTT
>NA|TRBJ1-3|TRBV5-5|NA
CASSRGSAGNTIYF
TGTGCCAGCAGCCGGGGATCGGCTGGAAACACCATATATTTT
>TRBD1|TRBJ2-7|TRBV5-1|once
CASSSGQTYEQYF
TGCGCCAGCAGCTCGGGACAGACATACGAGCAGTACTTC
>NA|TRBJ1-1|TRBV5-6|NA
CASSLGVGGVQAFF
TGTGCCAGCAGCTTGGGGGTAGGAGGAGTGCAAGCTTTCTTT
>NA|TRBJ2-6|TRBV11-2|NA
CASSLDFPGAAGANVLTF
TGTGCCAGCAGCTTAGACTTTCCAGGGGCTGCTGGGGCCAACGTCCTGACTTTC
>TRBD2|TRBJ2-1|TRBV5-1|NA
CASSGTSGGYEQFF
TGCGCCAGCAGCGGGACTAGCGGGGGCTATGAGCAGTTCTTC
>TRBD2|TRBJ2-7|TRBV5-6|NA
CASSLGLAGAHEQYF
TGTGCCAGCAGCCTAGGACTAGCGGGAGCCCACGAGCAGTACTTC
>NA|TRBJ2-3|TRBV7-9|NA
CASRPTETDTQYF
TGTGCCAGCAGGCCGACAGAAACAGATACGCAGTATTTT
>TRBD2|TRBJ2-4|TRBV9|once
CASSAGLAGDLIAKNIQYF
TGTGCCAGCAGCGCGGGACTAGCGGGAGACCTGATAGCCAAAAACATTCAGTACTTC
>TRBD1|TRBJ2-7|TRBV5-1|few
CASSPGQALAYEQYF
TGCGCCAGCAGCCCGGGACAGGCTTTGGCTTACGAGCAGTACTTC
>NA|TRBJ1-3|TRBV6-5|NA
CASSTRGSGGNTIYF
TGTGCCAGCAGTACCAGGGGTTCTGGAGGAAACACCATATATTTT
>TRBD1|TRBJ1-2|TRBV5-1|NA
CASSHDRATGYTF
TGCGCCAGCAGCCACGACAGGGCGACTGGCTACACCTTC
>NA|TRBJ1-6|TRBV6-5|NA
CASSYMGSPLHF
TGTGCCAGCAGTTATATGGGCTCACCCCTCCACTTT
>TRBD1|TRBJ1-2|TRBV5-1|NA
CASSFAGTAGDGYTF
TGCGCCAGCAGCTTTGCAGGGACAGCGGGGGATGGCTACACCTTC
>NA|TRBJ2-3|TRBV3-1/TRBV3-2|NA
CASSGYRDTQYF
TGTGCCAGCAGCGGATACAGGGATACGCAGTATTTT
>NA|TRBJ1-6|TRBV18|NA
CASSQDRSSPLHF
TGTGCCAGCTCACAGGATCGGAGTTCACCCCTCCACTTT
>TRBD1|TRBJ2-4|TRBV27|NA
CASSDGTGGDIQYF
TGTGCCAGCAGTGATGGGACAGGAGGAGACATTCAGTACTTC
>NA|TRBJ1-1|TRBV18|few
CASSPLQGMNTEAFF
TGTGCCAGCTCACCATTGCAGGGGATGAACACTGAAGCTTTCTTT
>NA|TRBJ1-1|TRBV7-9|NA
CASSPTLLNTEAFF
TGTGCCAGCAGCCCCACCCTATTGAACACTGAAGCTTTCTTT